Presented here are 11 T cell receptor beta chains from one specimen sequenced in a study of blood T cell repertoires in COVID-19. Assay used: immunoSEQ multiplex PCR; TCRdb lists only in-frame clones, some missing. The sample carries roughly 140,000 clones, 87% recorded once. Sequences were obtained from peripheral blood. The origin of the receptors is a woman aged 55-75 years with active or convalescent COVID-19.

This clone was counted only a few times. The chain uses TRBV15 and TRBJ1-5; 9 bases are a match to TRBD1. This CDR3 is 16 amino acids long. With 2 bases clipped from V and 7 bases from J, the junction kept 9 bases outside the gene matches. Germline V CDR1 and CDR2: LNHNV, YYDKDF (reference sequence). CDR3 sequence reads: CATSRSGGQGWQPQHF. The CDR3 DNA reads as TGTGCCACCAGCAGATCGGGAGGACAGGGGTGGCAGCCCCAGCATTTT.

This sequence joins TRBV6-2 or TRBV6-3 and TRBJ2-3, with a weak D call TRBD2 (6 bases). The CDR3 runs to 15 residues. Trimming cost V 2 bases and J 2 bases, with 11 bases left between them. Germline CDR1 and CDR2: MNHEY and SVGEGT. CDR3 sequence (DNA): TGTGCCAGCAGTTACGTCGGGGGACCCACAGATACGCAGTATTTT. Translating it yields CASSYVGGPTDTQYF.

J is TRBJ2-3 and V is TRBV2; 8 bases are shared with TRBD2. CDR1 and CDR2 (germline): SNHLY, FYNNEI. V was clipped by 7 bases and J by 5 bases; unmatched bases: 8. This CDR3 is 14 amino acids long. The CDR3 reads CASKSGGRVDTQYF. For the CDR3, the DNA is TGTGCCAGCAAAAGCGGGGGCCGCGTAGATACGCAGTATTTT.

As DNA, the CDR3 is TGTGCCAGCAGTTTACCAGGGTGGCGTCCCCTCCACTTT. Translation: CASSLPGWRPLHF. This sequence joins TRBV6-6 and TRBJ1-6; possibly TRBD1 for D (5 bases). Looked up from germline, CDR1 is MNHNY and CDR2 is SVGAGI (reference sequence). Between the trimmed V and J ends, which lost 4 bases and 13 bases, there was a span of 14 bases. The CDR3 is 13 residues long.

On this clone itself: At the DNA level, this CDR3 is encoded by other sequences in the same sample as well. V gene TRBV29-1 combines with J gene TRBJ1-5; tentative D call: TRBD1 (5 bases). There are 13 residues in the CDR3. Germline V lookup: CDR1 SQVTM, CDR2 ANQGSEA. Trimming removed 4 bases at V and 1 base at J, with 8 bases between. The CDR3 coding sequence is TGCAGCGTTGGTCAGGGAAGCAATCAGCCCCAGCATTTT. This encodes CSVGQGSNQPQHF.

The chain combines TRBV10-3 with TRBJ1-2; 10 nucleotides agree with TRBD1. The CDR3 totals 17 residues. CDR1 is ENHRY and CDR2 is SYGVKD in the germline V gene. With 2 bases clipped from V and 6 bases from J, the junction kept 12 bases outside the gene matches. CDR3 DNA sequence: TGTGCCATCAGTGAGCCGTGGGGGGACAGGGGATTCAATGGCTACACCTTC. The encoded protein is CAISEPWGDRGFNGYTF.

In this sample, this clone turned up a few times. The chain has TRBV19 and TRBJ1-2; D is ambiguous. Trimming took 4 bases from V and 8 from J, leaving 17 bases between them. Looked up from germline, CDR1 is LNHDA and CDR2 is SQIVND (reference sequence). This CDR3 has 14 residues. Here the CDR3 DNA reads TGTGCCAGTAGTACCTCGACACCGAGTCGAGGCTACACCTTC. As protein: CASSTSTPSRGYTF.

The chain uses TRBV11-2 and TRBJ2-5, with 12 bases identical to TRBD2. J lost 4 bases, V lost 6 bases, and 12 bases had no gene match. There are 17 residues in the CDR3. Germline V CDR1 and CDR2: SGHAT, FQNNGV. The CDR3 reads CASRPTSGGPYGETQYF. The CDR3, as DNA: TGTGCCAGCAGGCCGACTAGCGGGGGCCCGTACGGAGAGACCCAGTACTTC.

This chain uses TRBV19 with TRBJ1-6; 7 bases agree with TRBD1. Germline trimming cut 4 bases from V and 15 bases from J; bases unmatched to any gene: 6. This CDR3 has 12 amino acids. In germline, CDR1 is LNHDA, CDR2 SQIVND (reference sequence). CDR3 sequence reads: CASSTDRELLHF. The CDR3, as DNA: TGTGCCAGTAGTACCGACAGGGAGCTCCTCCACTTT.

The chain has TRBV29-1 and TRBJ1-1; a weak D match, TRBD1 (6 bases). V was trimmed by 7 bases and J by 4 bases, leaving 16 bases between them. CDR3 length equals 13 residues. Looked up from germline, CDR1 is SQVTM and CDR2 is ANQGSEA. CDR3 DNA: TGCAGCGACCTCAGGGGCAGGGGCACTGAAGCTTTCTTT. The encoded protein is CSDLRGRGTEAFF.

The CDR3 reads CAIKGDNSPLHF. Here the CDR3 DNA reads TGTGCCATCAAAGGGGATAATTCACCCCTCCACTTT. The rearrangement joins TRBV10-3 to TRBJ1-6; tentative D call: TRBD1 (5 bases). The CDR3 runs to 12 residues. Germline loops: CDR1 ENHRY, CDR2 SYGVKD. Trimming left V 7 bases short and J 5 bases short, with 6 bases between.